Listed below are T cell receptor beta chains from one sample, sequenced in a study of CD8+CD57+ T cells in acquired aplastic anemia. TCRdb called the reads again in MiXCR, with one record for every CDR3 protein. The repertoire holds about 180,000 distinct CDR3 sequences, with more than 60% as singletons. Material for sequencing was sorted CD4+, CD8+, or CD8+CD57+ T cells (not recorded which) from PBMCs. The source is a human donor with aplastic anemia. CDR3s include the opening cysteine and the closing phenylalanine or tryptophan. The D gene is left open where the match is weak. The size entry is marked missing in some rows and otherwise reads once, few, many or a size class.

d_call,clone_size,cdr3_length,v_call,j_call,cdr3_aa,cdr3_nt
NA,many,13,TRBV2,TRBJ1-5,CASSEGGNQPQHF,TGTGCCAGCAGTGAAGGAGGGAATCAGCCCCAGCATTTT
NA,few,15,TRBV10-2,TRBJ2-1,CASSGETTSYNEQFF,TGCGCCAGCAGTGGGGAGACCACATCCTACAATGAGCAGTTCTTC
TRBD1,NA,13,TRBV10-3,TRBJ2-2,CAITGGNTGELFF,TGTGCCATCACAGGGGGGAACACCGGGGAGCTGTTTTTT
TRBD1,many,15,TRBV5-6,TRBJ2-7,CASSWDRGGTYEQYF,TGTGCCAGCAGCTGGGACAGGGGGGGGACCTACGAGCAGTACTTC
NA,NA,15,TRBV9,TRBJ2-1,CASSVRQGLAYEQFF,TGTGCCAGCAGCGTACGACAGGGACTCGCGTATGAGCAGTTCTTC
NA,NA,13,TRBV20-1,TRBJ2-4,CSARHEAKNIQYF,TGCAGTGCTAGACACGAAGCCAAAAACATTCAGTACTTC
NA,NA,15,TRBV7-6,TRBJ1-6,CASSLAAAQNSPLHF,TGTGCCAGCAGCTTAGCGGCCGCACAGAATTCACCCCTCCACTTT
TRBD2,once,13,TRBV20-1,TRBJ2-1,CSARTSGYNEQFF,TGCAGTGCTCGGACTAGCGGTTACAATGAGCAGTTCTTC
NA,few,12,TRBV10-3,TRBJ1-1,CAISEIAESAFF,TGTGCCATCAGTGAGATCGCAGAATCGGCTTTCTTT
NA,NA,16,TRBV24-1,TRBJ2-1,CATSDLRGAAYNEQFF,TGTGCCACCAGTGATTTAAGGGGGGCCGCCTACAATGAGCAGTTCTTC
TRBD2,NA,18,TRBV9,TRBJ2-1,CASSVATLAGGGEALQFF,TGTGCCAGCAGCGTAGCTACCCTCGCGGGAGGGGGTGAGGCATTGCAGTTCTTC
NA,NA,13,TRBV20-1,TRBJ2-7,CSARDLEFREQYF,TGCAGTGCTAGAGATTTAGAGTTTCGGGAGCAGTACTTC
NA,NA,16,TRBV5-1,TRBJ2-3,CASSLALGGGTDTQYF,TGCGCCAGCAGCTTGGCACTAGGGGGAGGGACAGATACGCAGTATTTT
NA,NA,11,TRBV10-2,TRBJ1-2,CATEGLYGYTF,TGCGCCACAGAGGGGCTTTATGGCTACACCTTC
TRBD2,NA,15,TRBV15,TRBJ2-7,CATSSGTSGIYEQYF,TGTGCCACCAGCTCAGGTACTAGCGGAATCTACGAGCAGTACTTC